Listed below are T cell receptor beta chains from one sample, sequenced in a study of T cells after somatic rescue of genetic block. The assay was immunoSEQ multiplex PCR, and TCRdb's table has in-frame clones only and misses some. The sample holds about 110,000 clones, around nine tenths seen once. Sequencing was carried out using peripheral blood mononuclear cells (PBMCs). The receptors were sampled from a young woman. The CDR3 runs from the conserved cysteine through the conserved F or W. D genes are given only for firm matches. Clone sizes are given selectively: once, few, many, or a class where the clone is expanded.

j_gene	abundance	v_gene	d_gene	CDR3aa	CDR3nt
TRBJ2-5	NA	TRBV2	TRBD2	CASRGGLARTKTQYF	TGTGCCAGCAGGGGGGGACTAGCGAGGACTAAGACCCAGTACTTC
TRBJ1-2	NA	TRBV7-9	NA	CASSYDVNYGYTF	TGTGCCAGCAGCTACGACGTAAACTATGGCTACACCTTC
TRBJ2-5	NA	TRBV4-3	NA	CASSQDLVPGETQYF	TGCGCCAGCAGCCAAGATCTGGTCCCCGGGGAGACCCAGTACTTC
TRBJ1-2	NA	TRBV6-1	NA	CASSTTSSGDYGYTF	TGTGCCAGCAGTACTACATCTAGCGGGGACTATGGCTACACCTTC
TRBJ1-1	NA	TRBV5-4	NA	CASSPVGDPEAFF	TGTGCCAGCAGCCCCGTCGGAGACCCTGAAGCTTTCTTT
TRBJ1-2	few	TRBV2	NA	CASSGGYGYTF	TGTGCCAGCAGTGGGGGGTATGGCTACACCTTC
TRBJ2-3	NA	TRBV6-5	NA	CASSYNRQGGPDTQYF	TGTGCCAGCAGTTACAATCGTCAGGGAGGTCCAGATACGCAGTATTTT
TRBJ1-3	NA	TRBV11-2	NA	CASSLGTVDSGNTIYF	TGTGCCAGCAGCTTAGGGACGGTCGACTCTGGAAACACCATATATTTT
TRBJ2-7	NA	TRBV27	NA	CASSFRGSYEQHF	TGTGCCAGCAGTTTCAGAGGTAGCTACGAGCAGCACTTC
TRBJ2-3	NA	TRBV9	NA	CASSVGTHTDTQYF	TGTGCCAGCAGCGTAGGGACGCACACAGATACGCAGTATTTT
TRBJ2-2	NA	TRBV7-3	TRBD2	CASSPTGGLSTGELFF	TGTGCCAGCAGCCCAACGGGGGGGCTGAGCACCGGGGAGCTGTTTTTT
TRBJ2-5	NA	TRBV9	NA	CASSVGEDFQETQYF	TGTGCCAGCAGCGTAGGGGAGGACTTCCAAGAGACCCAGTACTTC
TRBJ1-6	NA	TRBV7-9	TRBD1	CASSPPWDRVNSPLHF	TGTGCCAGCAGTCCCCCCTGGGACAGGGTCAATTCACCCCTCCACTTT
TRBJ1-1	NA	TRBV7-2	TRBD1	CASSKKLRDRGRTEAFF	TGTGCCAGCAGCAAGAAATTAAGGGACAGGGGGCGAACTGAAGCTTTCTTT
TRBJ1-4	NA	TRBV4-2	NA	CASSQESLALANEKLFF	TGTGCCAGCAGCCAAGAAAGCCTGGCTTTGGCTAATGAAAAACTGTTTTTT
TRBJ2-7	NA	TRBV11-1	TRBD2	CASTITGLAGEQYF	TGTGCCAGCACTATCACGGGACTAGCGGGGGAGCAGTACTTC
TRBJ1-5	NA	TRBV6-1	TRBD1	CASSEAGQYQPQHF	TGTGCCAGCAGTGAAGCGGGACAGTATCAGCCCCAGCATTTT
TRBJ1-6	NA	TRBV4-1	NA	CASSQEPRANSPLHF	TGCGCCAGCAGCCAAGAACCACGTGCTAATTCACCCCTCCACTTT
TRBJ1-1	NA	TRBV18	NA	CASSPGPGTEAFF	TGTGCCAGCTCACCAGGACCGGGCACTGAAGCTTTCTTT
TRBJ2-2	NA	TRBV7-3	NA	CASSLSTTVSANTGELFF	TGTGCCAGCAGCTTATCCACGACCGTGAGCGCGAACACCGGGGAGCTGTTTTTT
TRBJ2-7	NA	TRBV5-1	NA	CASSTREWGGEQYF	TGCGCCAGCAGCACCCGGGAATGGGGCGGCGAGCAGTACTTC
TRBJ1-2	NA	TRBV21-1	NA	CASSKPAGSLMPDGYTF	TGTGCCAGCAGCAAACCAGCTGGCAGTCTGATGCCCGATGGCTACACCTTC
TRBJ1-6	NA	TRBV2	TRBD1	CASRRDRGRNSPLHF	TGTGCCAGCAGACGGGACAGAGGACGTAATTCACCCCTCCACTTT
TRBJ1-1	NA	TRBV25-1	TRBD1	CASSPIQTGGNTEAFF	TGTGCCAGCAGTCCTATCCAGACAGGGGGGAACACTGAAGCTTTCTTT
TRBJ2-3	NA	TRBV7-9	NA	CASSLAGGDTQYF	TGTGCCAGCAGCTTAGCGGGAGGAGATACGCAGTATTTT
TRBJ1-1	NA	TRBV30	TRBD1	CAWSMPGQGVSEAFF	TGTGCCTGGAGTATGCCGGGACAGGGGGTCTCTGAAGCTTTCTTT
TRBJ2-7	NA	TRBV27	TRBD2	CASSLLGTSGPRGEQYF	TGTGCCAGCAGTTTGTTAGGCACTAGCGGGCCGAGGGGCGAGCAGTACTTC
TRBJ2-7	NA	TRBV19	NA	CASSIGGDGTYEQYF	TGTGCCAGTAGTATAGGGGGGGACGGAACCTACGAGCAGTACTTC
TRBJ1-1	NA	TRBV11-3	NA	CASSLAHGEAFF	TGTGCCAGCAGCCTAGCCCACGGTGAAGCTTTCTTT
TRBJ1-2	NA	TRBV6-6	TRBD1	CASSYGQGNYGYTF	TGTGCCAGCAGTTACGGACAGGGGAACTATGGCTACACCTTC
TRBJ1-2	NA	TRBV4-3	NA	CASSQGTDVDYGYTF	TGCGCCAGCAGCCAAGGGACAGACGTCGACTATGGCTACACCTTC
TRBJ2-3	few	TRBV13	NA	CASSSTGLNTDTQYF	TGTGCCAGCAGCTCGACCGGACTGAACACAGATACGCAGTATTTT
TRBJ2-3	NA	TRBV7-2	TRBD2	CASSSLAEQDTQYF	TGTGCCAGCAGCTCTCTAGCGGAGCAAGATACGCAGTATTTT
TRBJ1-1	NA	TRBV2	TRBD1	CASGNRGYTEAFF	TGTGCCAGTGGGAACAGGGGGTATACTGAAGCTTTCTTT
TRBJ2-5	NA	TRBV7-9	NA	CASSLAWGLSKETQYF	TGTGCCAGCAGCTTAGCCTGGGGGCTATCGAAAGAGACCCAGTACTTC
TRBJ2-7	NA	TRBV9	NA	CASSVPRGVLSSYEQYF	TGTGCCAGCAGCGTACCCAGGGGAGTGCTCAGCTCCTACGAGCAGTACTTC
TRBJ1-1	NA	TRBV18	NA	CASSPHAETETNTEAFF	TGTGCCAGCTCACCCCATGCAGAGACAGAAACGAACACTGAAGCTTTCTTT
TRBJ2-3	NA	TRBV7-2	TRBD2	CASSGSGGYTDTQYF	TGTGCCAGCAGCGGGAGCGGGGGGTACACAGATACGCAGTATTTT
TRBJ2-7	NA	TRBV28	TRBD1	CASSYRDRSYEQYF	TGTGCCAGCAGTTACCGGGACAGGTCCTACGAGCAGTACTTC
TRBJ2-6	NA	TRBV4-2	NA	CASSQDLGRFNSGANVLTF	TGTGCCAGCAGCCAAGATCTGGGCAGATTTAACTCTGGGGCCAACGTCCTGACTTTC
TRBJ2-1	NA	TRBV19	TRBD2	CASSLASGGLHNEQFF	TGTGCCAGTAGCTTGGCTAGCGGGGGGCTCCACAATGAGCAGTTCTTC
TRBJ2-2	NA	TRBV7-6	NA	CASSLEYTGELFF	TGTGCCAGCAGCTTAGAGTACACCGGGGAGCTGTTTTTT
TRBJ1-5	once	TRBV7-2	NA	CASSPPWGADQPQHF	TGTGCCAGCAGTCCTCCGTGGGGGGCCGATCAGCCCCAGCATTTT
TRBJ2-5	NA	TRBV28	NA	CASSLTGGGETQYF	TGTGCCAGCAGTTTGACCGGGGGTGGGGAGACCCAGTACTTC
TRBJ2-7	NA	TRBV4-3	TRBD1	CASSQDAQGASYEQYF	TGCGCCAGCAGCCAAGATGCGCAGGGGGCTTCCTACGAGCAGTACTTC
TRBJ1-4	NA	TRBV7-9	NA	CASSLPRRMGEKLFF	TGTGCCAGCAGCTTACCTCGTAGAATGGGGGAAAAACTGTTTTTT
TRBJ2-7	NA	TRBV6-5	TRBD1	CASSYRGGAFVDEQYF	TGTGCCAGCAGTTATCGAGGGGGCGCTTTCGTGGACGAGCAGTACTTC
TRBJ2-5	NA	TRBV7-2	TRBD2	CASSRGTSGIETQYF	TGTGCCAGCAGCCGCGGGACTAGCGGGATAGAGACCCAGTACTTC